This T cell receptor beta chain was recovered during a study of blood T cell repertoires in COVID-19. Study-wide context: The cDNA or gDNA used as material had been derived from T cells, B-cell-depleted T cells, or PBMCs.

The V and J ends lost 1 base and 3 bases respectively, with 15 bases between them. This CDR3 is built from 16 residues. Germline values: CDR1 LGHNT, CDR2 FRNRAP. Assay: immunoSEQ multiplex PCR; the TCRdb copy retains only in-frame clones and omits some. The sample lists 250,000 to 350,000 clones; approximately 89% were seen once. Followed longitudinally, the Seattle patients had been enrolled during active infection. This chain uses TRBV12-5 with TRBJ1-2; TRBD1 is a possible D gene (5 bases). This clonotype was obtained from a woman aged 25 to 39 with COVID-19, enrolled during active disease. What was sequenced was peripheral blood. DNA for the CDR3: TGTGCTAGTGGTTTGGGGGGGGACGGATTACACTATGGCTACACCTTC. Translation gives CASGLGGDGLHYGYTF.